This record looks at one T cell receptor (beta chain) sequence and its context. The clone's antigen remains unknown. Base qualities were left out, and no much larger clone turns up one base away. The library was made by the immunoSEQ multiplex PCR assay. For the multiplex PCR, a mixture combining 60 forward primers for TCR Vbeta segments and 13 reverse primers for TCR Jbeta segments was used. The CDR3 region of rearranged TCR beta genes was amplified from genomic DNA by a multiplex PCR assay. The Illumina HiSeq System was used to sequence the amplified TCR beta libraries as 87-base-pair reads. The original pipeline was this. Across the 500 to 750 repertoires, a later analysis counted approximately 75 million unique TCR beta chains, 9.5 million to 12 million of which were shared by at least two donors. A nearest-neighbor algorithm error-corrected the raw reads and collapsed the reads into unique sequences, merging closely related sequences to remove PCR and sequencing errors. Alignment of CDR3 sequences to IMGT reference sequences was used to assign V, D and J gene segments. Each retained sequence needed at least a six-nucleotide match to both a V gene segment and a J gene segment. Rearrangements were classified as productive when the CDR3 lacked stop codons and remained in frame with V and J, and all other rearrangements were classified as non-productive. Following IMGT convention, CDR3 was defined as the stretch from the second conserved V-encoded cysteine up to the conserved J-encoded phenylalanine. Sequences without an unambiguous match to a single V gene segment were excluded from the earlier analysis of almost 600 of the donors. In an earlier analysis of approximately 550 of the donors, V segments were called functional above 56.7% productive rearrangements and were called segregating when the between-donor standard deviation exceeded 5%. To diagnose cytomegalovirus status from the catalog of TCR beta chain sequences, a statistical classification framework was built. In a later analysis, TCR nucleotide sequences were compared against IMGT/GENE-DB human TR gene sequences so that V and J genes could be assigned. A later analysis assigned CDR3 sequences and most-parsimonious VDJ recombination scenarios with the TCRdist pipeline. A later analysis defined each TCR beta chain by its CDR3 amino acid sequence plus V-gene family, and excluded reads lacking a unique V-gene family. A later analysis removed roughly 590 highly shared, low-generation-probability nucleotide sequences to deal with suspected cross-contamination and a sequencing artifact. A later analysis calculated a clonal expansion index for each public chain from normalized within-repertoire ranks of inferred template counts. A later analysis computed generation probabilities with a VDJ recombination model fitted to out-of-frame rearrangements, and checked the results against IGoR. In a later analysis, TCR-TCR, TCR-HLA and TCR-CMV co-occurrence was scored with hypergeometric tests, and a repertoire-size bias correction was applied to TCR pairs. To estimate false discovery rates, a later analysis permuted the HLA or CMV assignments 20 times. In a later analysis, co-occurring TCRs were grouped with DBSCAN, and TCRdist sequence similarity was added when clustering was performed within HLA-allele-positive subsets. Repertoires with fewer than 30,000 or more than 120,000 public chains, plus five repertoires with anomalous nucleotide sharing, were excluded from co-occurrence clustering. The immuneACCESS repertoire file appears here via TCRdb, limited to in-frame rearrangements. These files lack a portion of the clones; in checked studies, under half of the deficit traces to unresolved V genes, and the cause of the others is not known. V and J calls and clone size are those listed in that table; D and trimming were worked out from the DNA. In this sample the table shows about 160,000 clones, approximately 70% of which occur a single time. The top ten clones comprise roughly 6.6% of the sample.

The germline V gene gives CDR1 as SGHDT and CDR2 as YYEEEE. At the junction V is shortened by 4 bases and J by 2 bases, with 13 bases in between. The CDR3 measures 15 amino acids from cysteine to phenylalanine. Solely the CDR3 DNA is kept, with 45 bases framed from the first base. The record originates from a study of cytomegalovirus exposure and HLA in healthy donors (dated by TCRdb to 2015 to 2018). With respect to the entire study: According to an earlier analysis of 587 of the donors, 200 million or so T cells yielded 90 million to 140 million unique TCR beta sequences and 250 to 350 Gb of sequence data. Across 398 genotyped donors of the cohort, an average of approximately 200,000 unique TCR beta nucleotide sequences per donor were sequenced, and approximately 19% of those sequences were non-productive. A later analysis re-examined previously published TCR beta repertoires from hundreds of donors and added high-resolution HLA genotyping to investigate patterns of TCR occurrence. The study profiled the T cell repertoires of under 700 subjects by immunosequencing and related them to cytomegalovirus serostatus. All discovery cohort repertoires had been generated using a single sequencing platform. In an earlier analysis of a few hundred of the donors, high-throughput TCR beta sequencing was used to judge whether each TCR beta V gene segment behaved as functional or pseudogenic. The study aimed to test whether cataloging public T cell receptors could reveal signatures of past pathogen exposure. The later analysis used no new phenotypic data to find candidate immune exposures, relying instead on TCR beta sequences and their occurrence across donors. Because of strong linkage in the cohort, a few DR-DQ haplotypes were treated as single units for association and clustering. Genome-wide SNP genotypes for about 65% of the 666 donors were used in a later genetic analysis, which treated that subset as a discovery cohort. Donor age, sex, ethnicity and CMV serostatus were compiled together with the repertoire data. An early release that covered some 630 HLA-typed donors contained around 300 gigabases of sequencing data and tens of millions of unique TCR sequences. Along with the approximately 620-subject first cohort, a separate validation cohort of 120 different subjects was used. The number of typed donors differed by locus: about 620-640 for A, B, C, DRB1 and DQB1; 500 to 550 for DQA1; 606 for DPA1; and some 430 for DPB1. HLA typing included class I and class II loci at four-digit resolution. To predict cytomegalovirus infection status, the study brought together high-throughput TCR immunosequencing, statistical association of individual TCRs with disease status, and machine learning. The genetic ancestry cluster associated with self-reported Caucasian donors included approximately 85% of the approximately 410 genotyped donors. The investigation overall reported the following: The only immune exposure information available for the cohort was CMV serostatus. Fewer than 20 rarely observed V segments, including chromosome 9 orphons, were excluded from the earlier analysis of several hundred of the donors because counts were too low. In a later analysis, the rate of TCR association differed among HLA loci, with DRB1 alleles having the most associated TCRs and HLA-C alleles having the fewest. HLA typing was unavailable for some donors at each locus, so association tests used only the typed subset. Linkage disequilibrium might explain the correlated functional status among segregating V segments, but an unknown experimental factor could not be ruled out. The study listed approximately 150 TCR beta chains as associated with cytomegalovirus. Cytomegalovirus status was reported to be diagnosed by the classifier with high specificity and sensitivity in both the original and validation cohorts. A later analysis associated 15,000 to 20,000 TCR beta sequences with specific HLA alleles at a false discovery rate of 0.05. A later analysis found that HLA-associated TCR beta chains were more clonally expanded and had lower generation probabilities than equally common non-associated chains. Several of the top co-occurrence clusters appeared to be linked to parvovirus B19, influenza, CMV and Epstein-Barr virus, according to a later analysis. Most CMV-associated TCR beta chains appeared to be HLA-restricted in a later analysis, and the HLA associations seemed to be driven largely by CMV exposure. A few of the identified cytomegalovirus-associated TCR beta chains were confirmed in vitro to be specific for cytomegalovirus antigens. Roughly uniform sequencing depth across donors was assumed in presence/absence analyses, although this assumption may not hold. Compared with the approximately 710-donor mean, donors in an Asian-associated ancestry cluster had fewer N-insertions in productive TCRs, according to a later genetic analysis. Most TCR sequences were seen in very few donors, while some public TCRs were found in many individuals. Some IMGT-functional V segments, including TRBV6-2 and TRBV6-3, could not be distinguished by the 87-base-pair reads and were therefore excluded. V-gene and J-gene trimming of TCR beta chains was associated with a missense DCLRE1C variant in a later genetic analysis, and the association was replicated in an independent cohort. Broadly in line with IMGT annotations, most TCR beta V segments showed up in productive rearrangements about 87% or about 30% of the time in an earlier analysis of around 600 of the donors. According to the authors, the approach could potentially be generalized to other disease states and immunological phenotypes. A further reported finding was that TCR beta sequences accurately predicted the HLA-A and HLA-B alleles for most subjects in the first cohort. A group of highly shared sequence variants was considered likely to be a technical artifact of the sequencing pipeline. Only TCR beta chains were sequenced in this cohort, and the absence of alpha or paired-chain data limited detectable features. When HLA alleles, especially DR and DQ, strongly co-occurred, TCR associations were difficult to assign to individual alleles.

In total, approximately 610 healthy bone marrow donors made up the cohort. All cohort members were sampled while nominally healthy, although unrecorded immune exposures were likely present. The donor was CMV seropositive and was included in the group of 250 to 300 seropositive cohort members. Each donor provided a peripheral blood sample, and peripheral blood mononuclear cells were used for TCR beta sequencing. Genomic DNA extraction from the blood cell samples was performed with the Qiagen DNeasy Blood Extraction Kit. Sequencing was performed on PBMCs. This clonotype was sampled from a man between 40 and 49 years old in good health and CMV-seropositive. The V and J genes are TRBV5-6 and TRBJ2-1; TRBD1 is perhaps the D gene, given 6 matching bases. The CDR3 is CASSPGTSTYNEQFF. The DNA sequence follows: TGTGCCAGCAGCCCGGGGACATCAACCTACAATGAGCAGTTCTTC.